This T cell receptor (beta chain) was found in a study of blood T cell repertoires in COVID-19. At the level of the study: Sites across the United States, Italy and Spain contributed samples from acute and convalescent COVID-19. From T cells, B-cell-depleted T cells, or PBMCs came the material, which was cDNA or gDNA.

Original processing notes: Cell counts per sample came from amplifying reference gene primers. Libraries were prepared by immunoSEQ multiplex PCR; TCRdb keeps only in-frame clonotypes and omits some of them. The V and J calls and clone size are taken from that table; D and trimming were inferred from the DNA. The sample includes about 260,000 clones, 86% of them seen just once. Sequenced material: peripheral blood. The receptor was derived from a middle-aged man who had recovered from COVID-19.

The CDR3 nucleotides are TGTGCCAGCAGCGTACAGGGGGGTGAAACTGAAGCTTTCTTT. Translating gives CASSVQGGETEAFF. The gene calls are TRBV7-8 and TRBJ1-1; 8 bases agree with TRBD1. The CDR3 extends over 14 amino acids. CDR1 is SGHVS and CDR2 is FQNEAQ in the germline V gene. V was pared by 5 bases and J by 5 bases, with 7 bases of the junction left unmatched. The variable domain in full, with the rest retrieved from reference TRBV7-8 and TRBJ1-1, is GAGVSQSPRYKVAKRGQDVALRCDPISGHVSLFWYQQALGQGPEFLTYFQNEAQLDKSGLPSDRFFAERPEGSVSTLKIQRTQQEDSAVYLCASSVQGGETEAFFGQGTRLTVV.